Reported below is one TCR beta chain. Its antigen is undetermined. Researchers partitioned CD4+ cells into CD45RA+ naive and CD45RA-negative memory subsets. V was clipped by 0 bases and J by 6 bases, with 7 bases between them. The CDR3 extends over 12 amino acids. Germline V gene sequence: CDR1 SGHRS, CDR2 YFSETQ. Method: immunoSEQ multiplex PCR; TCRdb's copy keeps in-frame clones and lacks some. Found here are more than 400,000 clones, around 95% of them singletons; the top ten hold around 0.066%. This entry belongs to a study of shared clonotypes between healthy human individuals. Findings and limits, study-wide: Sequencing depth was expected to influence donor clonotype sharing.

The chain recombines TRBV5-1 with TRBJ2-7, with unresolved D. The sequencing input was naive CD4+ T cells sorted from blood. Sample subset: CD45RA+ positively selected. The sequence was obtained from a woman younger than 45 in good health. Written as DNA, the CDR3 is TGCGCCAGCAGCTTGGCCGCCGGCGAGCAGTACTTC. Translated: CASSLAAGEQYF.